This paragraph reports one TCR beta chain. Antigen: not known. The data were produced by immunoSEQ multiplex PCR, yet TCRdb's version contains in-frame clones alone and is incomplete. The sample shows more than 15,000 clones, roughly 77% of them seen only once. This record belongs to a study of CD4 T cells in relation to SARS-CoV-2 and coronaviruses. Study-level information: After nine to eleven days of antigen culture, PBMC TCR beta CDR3s were sequenced.

Before the COVID-19 pandemic, during about 2010-2018, CD4+ T cells were taken from unexposed donors. Isolation of CD4+ T cells took place after about 10 days in culture. Testing used SARS-CoV-2 S/N and four cold-coronavirus spikes on unexposed-donor CD4+ T cells, cells permitting. V lost 6 bases, J lost 4 bases, and 3 bases stayed unmatched. The CDR3 covers 13 residues. Per the germline V gene, CDR1 is GTSNPN and CDR2 is SVGIG (reference sequence). The specimen sequenced was CD4+ T cells from PBMCs, cultured in vitro. The clonotype comes from a human donor in good health. V and J are TRBV30 and TRBJ2-1; TRBD2 aligns across 10 bases. CDR3 sequence: CACELAGYNEQFF. The CDR3 DNA is TGTGCCTGTGAACTAGCGGGGTACAATGAGCAGTTCTTC.